This entry lists 21 T cell receptor beta chains sequenced from one sample in a study of identifying expanded T cells in peripheral blood. Libraries were prepared by immunoSEQ multiplex PCR; TCRdb keeps only in-frame clonotypes and omits some of them. The sample has approximately 91,000 clones, 70% to 90% seen once. The sample taken for sequencing was blood. Receptors were obtained from a person between 18 and 75 years old in good health.

The genes are TRBV9 and TRBJ2-7; 10 nucleotides align to TRBD2. The CDR3 is made up of 16 amino acids. J was trimmed by 2 bases and V by 0 bases; bases with no gene match: 5. CDR1 is SGDLS and CDR2 is YYNGEE in the germline V gene. CDR3 nucleotide sequence: TGTGCCAGCAGCGTAGGTTCTAGCGGGGGCCCCTACGAGCAGTACTTC. This translates into CASSVGSSGGPYEQYF. Together with reference TRBV9 and TRBJ2-7, the CDR3 gives the full variable domain: DSGVTQTPKHLITATGQRVTLRCSPRSGDLSVYWYQQSLDQGLQFLIQYYNGEERAKGNILERFSAQQFPDLHSELNLSSLELGDSALYFCASSVGSSGGPYEQYFGPGTRLTVT.

The CDR3 sequence is CASSLAGDGWETQYF. The DNA of the CDR3 is TGTGCCAGCAGTTTAGCCGGGGATGGCTGGGAGACCCAGTACTTC. The chain joins TRBV28 to TRBJ2-5; D is possibly TRBD2 (5 bases). With 2 bases removed from V and 5 bases from J, the gap between germline ends came to 15 bases. CDR1 and CDR2 from the germline V gene are MDHEN and SYDVKM. The CDR3 sequence is 15 residues long.

Comments on this clone: Other DNA variants within this sample encode the same CDR3. The V call is TRBV6-5, the J call TRBJ2-7, with unresolved D. The length of the CDR3 is 11 residues. The germline CDR1 and CDR2 sequences are MNHEY and SVGAGI. Trimming left V 2 bases short and J 7 bases short, with 6 bases between. The CDR3 sequence: CASSYRNEQYF. In DNA, the CDR3 is TGTGCCAGCAGTTACCGGAATGAGCAGTACTTC.

The chain recombines TRBV10-3 with TRBJ1-2; D call uncertain. The V gene lost 5 bases and the J gene lost 0 bases, with 10 bases spanning the gap. The CDR3 totals 14 residues. The V gene's germline CDR1 is ENHRY and CDR2 SYGVKD. As DNA, the CDR3 is TGTGCCATCAGTAGGTCAGCGACTAACTATGGCTACACCTTC. It encodes CAISRSATNYGYTF.

This clone was picked up many times. V usage is TRBV18 and J usage is TRBJ2-1; TRBD2 agrees at 9 bases. The CDR3 length is 14 residues. V shed 8 bases, J shed 3 bases, and the junction held 5 bases outside the gene matches. Germline CDR1 and CDR2: KGHSH and LQKENI. The CDR3 here is CASLRTSDYNEQFF. CDR3 coding DNA: TGTGCCAGCCTACGGACTAGCGACTACAATGAGCAGTTCTTC. The variable domain in full, completed from reference TRBV18 and TRBJ2-1, reads NAGVMQNPRHLVRRRGQEARLRCSPMKGHSHVYWYRQLPEEGLKFMVYLQKENIIDESGMPKERFSAEFPKEGPSILRIQQVVRGDSAAYFCASLRTSDYNEQFFGPGTRLTVL.

The genes are TRBV4-1 and TRBJ2-3; 12 nucleotides agree with TRBD2. Germline V gives CDR1 MGHRA, CDR2 YSYEKL. V lost 0 bases and J lost 4; bases outside the gene matches: 8. The CDR3 is 18 residues long. CDR3 nucleotides: TGCGCCAGCAGCCAAGAAGGGCTAGCGGGGGGGGGACCAGATACGCAGTATTTT. Its protein product is CASSQEGLAGGGPDTQYF.

The rearrangement uses TRBV29-1 and TRBJ1-1; no definite D call. Trimming stripped 7 bases from V and 4 bases from J, with 10 bases between. Germline values: CDR1 SQVTM, CDR2 ANQGSEA. The CDR3 spans 11 residues. CDR3 nucleotides: TGCAGCGGGATTCATACCACTGAAGCTTTCTTT. It encodes CSGIHTTEAFF. The full variable domain, rest sourced from reference TRBV29-1 and TRBJ1-1, is SAVISQKPSRDICQRGTSLTIQCQVDSQVTMMFWYRQQPGQSLTLIATANQGSEATYESGFVIDKFPISRPNLTFSTLTVSNMSPEDSSIYLCSGIHTTEAFFGQGTRLTVV.

V is TRBV2 and J is TRBJ1-3; D unclear. Trimming pared 2 bases from V and 4 bases from J, leaving 15 bases between. CDR1 and CDR2 from the germline V gene are SNHLY and FYNNEI. This CDR3 is 16 amino acids long. This chain's CDR3 is CASSERAQVLGNTIYF. DNA for the CDR3: TGTGCCAGCAGTGAAAGGGCCCAGGTGTTGGGAAACACCATATATTTT. The full variable domain, its missing parts supplied by reference TRBV2 and TRBJ1-3, is EPEVTQTPSHQVTQMGQEVILRCVPISNHLYFYWYRQILGQKVEFLVSFYNNEISEKSEIFDDQFSVERPDGSNFTLKIRSTKLEDSAMYFCASSERAQVLGNTIYFGEGSWLTVV.

This chain connects TRBV28 to TRBJ2-5; 15 bases are a match to TRBD2. V was clipped by 5 bases and J by 5 bases; unmatched bases: 9. The CDR3 is 17 amino acids. The germline gives CDR1 MDHEN, CDR2 SYDVKM. The CDR3 sequence is CASSGWTSGGGSETQYF. DNA of the CDR3: TGTGCCAGCAGTGGATGGACTAGCGGGGGGGGCAGCGAGACCCAGTACTTC.

The rearrangement joins TRBV7-2 to TRBJ2-7, with 12 bases identical to TRBD2. This CDR3 has 15 residues. Losses at the gene ends were 6 bases for V and 2 bases for J; bases not matched to a gene: 5. Germline V gives CDR1 SGHTA, CDR2 FQGNSA. CDR3 in DNA: TGTGCCAGCAGTCGACTAGCGGGAGCCACCTACGAGCAGTACTTC. It encodes CASSRLAGATYEQYF.

About this clone: The sample holds other DNA sequences that translate to the same CDR3. CDR3 residues: CASSYRNEQYF. In nucleotides, the CDR3 is TGTGCCAGCAGTTACCGGAACGAGCAGTACTTC. This sequence joins TRBV6-5 and TRBJ2-7; D is ambiguous. Germline assignment: CDR1 MNHEY and CDR2 SVGAGI. V lost 2 bases and J lost 5, with 4 bases in between. The CDR3 loop spans 11 amino acids.

The chain couples TRBV13 to TRBJ1-2, with D possibly TRBD1 on 5 matching bases. Germline V gives CDR1 PRHDT, CDR2 FYEKMQ (reference sequence). The V end lost 4 bases, the J end lost 1 base, and 7 bases lay between the germline ends. This CDR3 is built from 13 residues. The CDR3 protein is CASSSQGNYGYTF. CDR3 nucleotides: TGTGCCAGCAGCTCTCAGGGTAACTATGGCTACACCTTC.

The V gene is TRBV30, the J gene TRBJ2-3; 11 bases fit TRBD2. The germline V gene has CDR1 GTSNPN and CDR2 SVGIG (reference sequence). J gave up 5 bases and V 2 bases, and 9 bases lay outside the gene matches. The CDR3 loop spans 16 amino acids. Here the CDR3 DNA reads TGTGCCTGGAGTAGGACGACTAGCGGGATGAGAGATACGCAGTATTTT. It is translated as CAWSRTTSGMRDTQYF.

The genes are TRBV6-4 and TRBJ1-5; D uncertain. V was trimmed by 3 bases and J by 3 bases, leaving 6 bases between them. The V gene's germline CDR1 is MRHNA and CDR2 SNTAGT. This CDR3 spans 13 amino acids. The CDR3 here is CASSEDFNQPQHF. The CDR3 nucleotides are TGTGCCAGCAGTGAGGATTTCAATCAGCCCCAGCATTTT.

In nucleotides, the CDR3 is TGCGCCAGCAGCCCACGACAGGGGAATCTAAACGAGCAGTACTTC. This codes for CASSPRQGNLNEQYF. V and J are TRBV5-1 and TRBJ2-7; the match to TRBD1 covers 8 bases. The trim removed 4 bases at V and 5 bases at J, leaving 11 bases unmatched. This CDR3 contains 15 residues. Per germline, CDR1 SGHRS and CDR2 YFSETQ.

The genes are TRBV28 and TRBJ2-7; 9 nucleotides align to TRBD1. Looked up from germline, CDR1 is MDHEN and CDR2 is SYDVKM. J lost 7 bases, V lost 4 bases, and 8 bases had no gene match. The CDR3 is 14 residues long. DNA of the CDR3: TGTGCCAGCAGTTCGGCCGGGACAGGGATGGAGCAGTACTTC. Translated: CASSSAGTGMEQYF.

This clone was found once. The genes are TRBV27 and TRBJ1-4, with 7 bases lining up with TRBD1. This CDR3 comprises 14 residues. The junction had 6 bases not matched to a gene; V was cut back by 6 bases and J by 5 bases. CDR1 is MNHEY and CDR2 is SMNVEV in the germline V gene (reference sequence). CDR3 amino acids: CASRGTVKNEKLFF. The CDR3 bases are TGTGCCAGCAGAGGGACAGTTAAAAATGAAAAACTGTTTTTT.

This clone was seen more than once but under ten times. The genes are TRBV5-5 and TRBJ2-1; TRBD2 aligns across 9 bases. The ends lost 1 base at V and 2 bases at J; junction bases unmatched: 4. Germline V gene lookup returns CDR1 SGHKS and CDR2 YYEKEE (reference sequence). The CDR3 consists of 16 residues. The CDR3 loop is CASSLWASGAYNEQFF. The DNA for the CDR3 is TGTGCCAGCAGCTTGTGGGCTAGCGGGGCCTACAATGAGCAGTTCTTC.

The V and J genes are TRBV18 and TRBJ2-2; perhaps D is TRBD1 or TRBD2 (5 bases each). Germline V gives CDR1 KGHSH, CDR2 LQKENI. The CDR3 runs 13 residues. V dropped 4 bases and J dropped 4 bases, with 7 bases sitting between them. The CDR3 DNA sequence: TGTGCCAGCTCACGGGACGGCACCGGGGAGCTGTTTTTT. Translated, it gives CASSRDGTGELFF. Full variable domain (outside the CDR3, taken from reference TRBV18 and TRBJ2-2): NAGVMQNPRHLVRRRGQEARLRCSPMKGHSHVYWYRQLPEEGLKFMVYLQKENIIDESGMPKERFSAEFPKEGPSILRIQQVVRGDSAAYFCASSRDGTGELFFGEGSRLTVL.

The J gene is TRBJ2-7, the V gene TRBV2, with TRBD2 as a possible D gene (6 bases). Germline lookup yields CDR1 SNHLY and CDR2 FYNNEI. The CDR3 is 12 amino acids. V shed 11 bases and J shed 3 bases, with 14 bases lying between them. CDR3 DNA: TGTGCCTCCTTAGCGGAAAACTACGAGCAGTACTTC. Amino acids: CASLAENYEQYF.

CDR3 protein: CASSYYPGSRETQYF. CDR3 in DNA: TGTGCCAGCAGTTACTATCCAGGGTCTAGGGAGACCCAGTACTTC. The chain combines TRBV6-6 with TRBJ2-5, with D perhaps TRBD1 (5 bases). Germline values: CDR1 MNHNY, CDR2 SVGAGI (reference sequence). The CDR3 is 15 residues long. Trimming left V 1 base short and J 5 bases short, with 14 bases between.